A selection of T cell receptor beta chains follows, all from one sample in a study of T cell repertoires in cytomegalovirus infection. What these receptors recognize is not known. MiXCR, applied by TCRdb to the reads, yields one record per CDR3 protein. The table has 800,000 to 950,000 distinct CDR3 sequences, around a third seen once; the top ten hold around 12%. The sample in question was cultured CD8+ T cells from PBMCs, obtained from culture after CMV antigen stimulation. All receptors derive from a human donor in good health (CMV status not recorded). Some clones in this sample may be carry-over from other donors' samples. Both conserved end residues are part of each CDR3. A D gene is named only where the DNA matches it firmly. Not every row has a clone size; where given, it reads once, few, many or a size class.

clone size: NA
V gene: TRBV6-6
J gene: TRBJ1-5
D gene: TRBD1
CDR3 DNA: TGTGCCAGCTCCGGACAGGGGGCGGTTCAGCCCCAGCATTTT
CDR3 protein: CASSGQGAVQPQHF

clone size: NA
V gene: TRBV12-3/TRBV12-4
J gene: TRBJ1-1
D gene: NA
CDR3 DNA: TGTGCCAGCAGTGGTACAGGCTGGAACACTGAAGCTTTCTTT
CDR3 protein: CASSGTGWNTEAFF

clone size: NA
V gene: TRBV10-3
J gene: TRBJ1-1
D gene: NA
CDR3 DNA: TGTGCCATCAGTGAGTCTAGGACAGAAGCTTTCTTT
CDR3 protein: CAISESRTEAFF

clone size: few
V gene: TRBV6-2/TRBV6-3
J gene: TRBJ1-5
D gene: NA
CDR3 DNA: TGTGCCAGCAGTTACTTACAGGGAGATCAGCCCCAGCATTTT
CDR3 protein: CASSYLQGDQPQHF

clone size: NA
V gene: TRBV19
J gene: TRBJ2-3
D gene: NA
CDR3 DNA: TGTGCCAGTAGAGCGGAAACCGACGATACGCAGTATTTT
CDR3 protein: CASRAETDDTQYF

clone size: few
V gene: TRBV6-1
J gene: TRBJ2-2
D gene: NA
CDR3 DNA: TGTGCCAGCATCCAAGCGGCAACGAACACCGGGGAGCTGTTTTTT
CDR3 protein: CASIQAATNTGELFF

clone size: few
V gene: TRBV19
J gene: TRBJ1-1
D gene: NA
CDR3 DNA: TGTGCCAGTAGTATTTGGACCGAGAACACTGAAGCTTTCTTT
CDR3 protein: CASSIWTENTEAFF

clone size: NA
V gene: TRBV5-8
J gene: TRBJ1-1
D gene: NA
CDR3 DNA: TGTGCCAGCAGCTTGGTGCGGAGTCTGATACTGAACACTGAAGCTTTCTTT
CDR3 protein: CASSLVRSLILNTEAFF

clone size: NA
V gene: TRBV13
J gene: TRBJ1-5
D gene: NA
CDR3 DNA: TGTGCCAGCAGCTACGGACGGTCGGCCCAGCATTTT
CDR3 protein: CASSYGRSAQHF

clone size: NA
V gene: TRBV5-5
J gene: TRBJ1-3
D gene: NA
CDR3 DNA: TGTGCCAGCAGCTTGAGCGCGGGCTCTGGAAACACCATATATTTT
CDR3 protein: CASSLSAGSGNTIYF

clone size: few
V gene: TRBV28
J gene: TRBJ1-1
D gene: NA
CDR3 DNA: TGTGCCAGCGTAAACTGGGACACTGAAGCTTTCTTT
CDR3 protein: CASVNWDTEAFF

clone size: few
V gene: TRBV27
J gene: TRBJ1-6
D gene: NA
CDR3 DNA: TGTGCCAGCAGCCACTCGGGGGGTTGGAATTCACCCCTCCACTTT
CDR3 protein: CASSHSGGWNSPLHF

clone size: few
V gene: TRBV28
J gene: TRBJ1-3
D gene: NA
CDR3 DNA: TGTGCCAGCAGGGTACAGGCTGAGGGAAACACCATATATTTT
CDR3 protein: CASRVQAEGNTIYF

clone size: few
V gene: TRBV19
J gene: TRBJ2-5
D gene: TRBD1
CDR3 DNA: TGTGCCAGTAGTATGAAGGACAGGTACCAAGAGACCCAGTACTTC
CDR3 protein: CASSMKDRYQETQYF

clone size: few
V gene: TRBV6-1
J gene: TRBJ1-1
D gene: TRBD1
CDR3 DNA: TGTGCCAGCAGTGCCGGGACAGGGTTGAACACTGAAGCTTTCTTT
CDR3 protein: CASSAGTGLNTEAFF

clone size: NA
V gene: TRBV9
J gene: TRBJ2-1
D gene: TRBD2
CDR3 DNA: TGTGCCAGCAGCGGGGGACTAGCGTACTACAATGAGCAGTTCTTC
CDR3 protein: CASSGGLAYYNEQFF

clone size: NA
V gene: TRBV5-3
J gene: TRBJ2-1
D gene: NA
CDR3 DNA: TGTGCCAGCGTTAGGACGGCTCAGAATGAGCAGTTCTTC
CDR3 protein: CASVRTAQNEQFF

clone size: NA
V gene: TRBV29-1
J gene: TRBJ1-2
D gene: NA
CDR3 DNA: TGCAGCGTTGAAAACAGGGACGACTATGGCTACACCTTC
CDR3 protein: CSVENRDDYGYTF

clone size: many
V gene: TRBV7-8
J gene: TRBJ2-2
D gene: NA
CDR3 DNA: TGTGCCAGCAGCTTAACGTTGGAGGCCGGGGAGCTGTTTTTT
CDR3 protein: CASSLTLEAGELFF

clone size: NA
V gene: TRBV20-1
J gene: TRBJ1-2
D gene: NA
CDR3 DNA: TGCAGTGCTAGTATTAAGGGGGACTATGGCTACACCTTC
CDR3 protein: CSASIKGDYGYTF

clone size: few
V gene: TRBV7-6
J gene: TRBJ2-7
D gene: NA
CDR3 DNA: TGTGCCAGCAGCTTTCTAACGGGGACCTACGAGCAGTACTTC
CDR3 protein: CASSFLTGTYEQYF

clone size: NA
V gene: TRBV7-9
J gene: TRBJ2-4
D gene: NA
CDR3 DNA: TGTGCCAGCAGCCCTCCGTACTCTGCGAACATTCAGTACTTC
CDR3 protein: CASSPPYSANIQYF

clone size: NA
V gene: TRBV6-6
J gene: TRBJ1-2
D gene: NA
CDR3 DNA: TGTGCCAGCAGTTACTTACGGGGGATCAGCTATGGCTACACCTTC
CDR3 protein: CASSYLRGISYGYTF

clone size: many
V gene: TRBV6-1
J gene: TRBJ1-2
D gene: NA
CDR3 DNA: TGTGCCAGCAGTCCCACAGGGACGAGGGTTAACTATGGCTACACCTTC
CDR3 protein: CASSPTGTRVNYGYTF